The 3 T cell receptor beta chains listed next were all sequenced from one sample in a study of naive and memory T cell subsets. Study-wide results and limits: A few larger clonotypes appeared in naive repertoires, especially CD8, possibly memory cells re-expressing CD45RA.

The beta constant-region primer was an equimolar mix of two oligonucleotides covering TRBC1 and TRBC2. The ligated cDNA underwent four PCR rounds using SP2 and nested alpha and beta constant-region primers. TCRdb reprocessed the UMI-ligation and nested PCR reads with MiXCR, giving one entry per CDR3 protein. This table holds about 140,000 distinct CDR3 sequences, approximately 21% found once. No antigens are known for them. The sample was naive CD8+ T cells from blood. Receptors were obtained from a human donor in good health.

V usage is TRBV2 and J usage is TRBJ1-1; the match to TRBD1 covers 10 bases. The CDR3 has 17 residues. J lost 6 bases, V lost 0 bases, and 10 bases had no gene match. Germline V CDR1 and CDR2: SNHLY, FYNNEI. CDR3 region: CASSEAGTGVFFSEAFF. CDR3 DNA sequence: TGTGCCAGCAGTGAAGCGGGGACAGGGGTTTTCTTTTCTGAAGCTTTCTTT.

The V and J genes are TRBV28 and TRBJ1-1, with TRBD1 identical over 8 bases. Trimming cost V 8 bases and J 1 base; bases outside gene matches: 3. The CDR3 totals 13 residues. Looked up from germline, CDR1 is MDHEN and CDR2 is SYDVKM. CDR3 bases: TGTGCCAGCCTACAGGGGGAGAACACTGAAGCTTTCTTT. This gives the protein CASLQGENTEAFF.

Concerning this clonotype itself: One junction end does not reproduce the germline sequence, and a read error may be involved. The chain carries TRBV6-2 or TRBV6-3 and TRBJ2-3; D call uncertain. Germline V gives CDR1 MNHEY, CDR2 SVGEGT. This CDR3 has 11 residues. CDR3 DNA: TGTGCCAGCAGTTACGTCGGACCTCTGAATTTT. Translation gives CASSYVGPLNF.